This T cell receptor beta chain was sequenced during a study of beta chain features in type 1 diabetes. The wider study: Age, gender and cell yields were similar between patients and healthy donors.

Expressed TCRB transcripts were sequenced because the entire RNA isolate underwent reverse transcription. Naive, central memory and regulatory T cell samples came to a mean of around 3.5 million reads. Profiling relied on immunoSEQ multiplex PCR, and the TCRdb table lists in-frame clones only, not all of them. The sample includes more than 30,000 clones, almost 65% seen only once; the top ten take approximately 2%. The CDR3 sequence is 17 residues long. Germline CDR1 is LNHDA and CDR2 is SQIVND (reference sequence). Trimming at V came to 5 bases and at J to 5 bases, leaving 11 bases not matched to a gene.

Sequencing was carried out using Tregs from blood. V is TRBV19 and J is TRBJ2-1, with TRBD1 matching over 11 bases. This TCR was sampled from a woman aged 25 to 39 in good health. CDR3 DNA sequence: TGTGCCAGTAGTCCCAGGGCCGGGACAGGGGGTGACAATGAGCAGTTCTTC. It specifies CASSPRAGTGGDNEQFF.